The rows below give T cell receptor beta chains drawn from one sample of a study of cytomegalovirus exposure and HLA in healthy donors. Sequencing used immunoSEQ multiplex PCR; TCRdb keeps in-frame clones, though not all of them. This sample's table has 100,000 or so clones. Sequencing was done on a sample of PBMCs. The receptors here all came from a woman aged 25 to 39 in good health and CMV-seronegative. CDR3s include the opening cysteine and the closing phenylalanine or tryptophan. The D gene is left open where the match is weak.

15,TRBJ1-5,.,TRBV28,TGTGCCAGCAAAAGGCAGGGAAGGAGCAATCAGCCCCAGCATTTT,CASKRQGRSNQPQHF
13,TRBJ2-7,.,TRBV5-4,TGTGCCAGCAGCCCTGGGGGCACCTACGAGCAGTACTTC,CASSPGGTYEQYF
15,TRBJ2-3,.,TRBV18,TGTGCCAGCTCACCCGATCTAGGCAGCACAGATACGCAGTATTTT,CASSPDLGSTDTQYF
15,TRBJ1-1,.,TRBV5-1,TGCGCCAGCAGCACAGGTACAGGGCCGGGTACTGAAGCTTTCTTT,CASSTGTGPGTEAFF
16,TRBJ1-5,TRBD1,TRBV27,TGTGCCAGCAGAAAGGGGGCACAAATGGGCAATCAGCCCCAGCATTTT,CASRKGAQMGNQPQHF
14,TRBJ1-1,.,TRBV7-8,TGTGCCAGCAGCCCCCGGGGGGAGAACACTGAAGCTTTCTTT,CASSPRGENTEAFF
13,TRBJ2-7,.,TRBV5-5,TGTGCCAGCAACCCCGTCTATGCCTACGAGCAGTACTTC,CASNPVYAYEQYF
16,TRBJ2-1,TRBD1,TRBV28,TGTGCCAGCAGCTCCCGGGACAGGGGGGTCCGCGAGCCCCAGTTCTTC,CASSSRDRGVREPQFF
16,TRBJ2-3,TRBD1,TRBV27,TGTGCCAGCAGTCTCCCCCGGGACAGGGATTCGGATACGCAGTATTTT,CASSLPRDRDSDTQYF
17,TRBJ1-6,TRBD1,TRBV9,TGTGCCAGCAGCCCGAGGGGGCTCCGGGGGTATAATTCACCCCTCCACTTT,CASSPRGLRGYNSPLHF
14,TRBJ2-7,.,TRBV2,TGTGCCAGCAGTGACAGGGTAAGGAAAGCCGAGCAGTACTTC,CASSDRVRKAEQYF
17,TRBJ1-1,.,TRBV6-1,TGTGCCAGCAGTGAAGGCCCGCCCAGTAAATACCACACTGAAGCTTTCTTT,CASSEGPPSKYHTEAFF
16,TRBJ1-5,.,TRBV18,TGTGCCAGCTCACTATCACGGGGAGTGGAGGGTCAGCCCCAGCATTTT,CASSLSRGVEGQPQHF
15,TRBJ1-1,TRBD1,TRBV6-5,TGTGCCAGCAGTCGGAGACAGGGGGCGCCCACTGAAGCTTTCTTT,CASSRRQGAPTEAFF
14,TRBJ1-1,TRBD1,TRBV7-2,TGTGCCAGCAGCATTGACAGGGGGCGAACTGAAGCTTTCTTT,CASSIDRGRTEAFF
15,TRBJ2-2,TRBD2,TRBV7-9,TGTGCCAGCGAGGGACTAGCGGGGATTACCGGGGAGCTGTTTTTT,CASEGLAGITGELFF
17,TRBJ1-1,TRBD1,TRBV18,TGTGCCAGCTCACCACCAAAGGCGACAGGGGGCATGACTGAAGCTTTCTTT,CASSPPKATGGMTEAFF
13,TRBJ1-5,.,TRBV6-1,TGTGCCAGCAGTGAACGCCCTGAGGAGCCCCAGCATTTT,CASSERPEEPQHF
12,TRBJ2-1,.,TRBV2,TGTGCCAGGAGGGACTCCTGGCATGAGCAGTTCTTC,CARRDSWHEQFF
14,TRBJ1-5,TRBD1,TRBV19,TGTGCCAGCCGATGGACAGGGCGGAATCAGCCCCAGCATTTT,CASRWTGRNQPQHF
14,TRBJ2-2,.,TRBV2,TGTGCCAGCAAATTGACAGGGAACACCGGGGAGCTGTTTTTT,CASKLTGNTGELFF
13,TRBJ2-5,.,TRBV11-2,TGTGCCAGCCGATCAATGAGAGAGGCGTCCCAGTACTTC,CASRSMREASQYF
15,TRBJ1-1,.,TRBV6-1,TGTGCCAGCAGTCGTGTCAGGGGCCTGAACACTGAAGCTTTCTTT,CASSRVRGLNTEAFF
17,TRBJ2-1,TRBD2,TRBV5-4,TGTGCCAGCAGCCTCCAGGCAACTAGCGGGGTATGGAATGAGCAGTTCTTC,CASSLQATSGVWNEQFF
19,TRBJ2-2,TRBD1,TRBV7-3,TGTGCCAGCAGCCCGAGGTCCAGGGGGAGAGGGCCTCACACCGGGGAGCTGTTTTTT,CASSPRSRGRGPHTGELFF
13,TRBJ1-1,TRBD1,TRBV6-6,TGTGCCAGCAGTCATCCCGGGACAGATGAAGCTTTCTTT,CASSHPGTDEAFF
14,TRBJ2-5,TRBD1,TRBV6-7,TGTGCCAGCAGTTACCAGGGGGCGAGAAAGACCCAGTACTTC,CASSYQGARKTQYF
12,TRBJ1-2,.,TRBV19,TGTGCCAGTAGTAAAGGGAGCTATGGCTACACCTTC,CASSKGSYGYTF
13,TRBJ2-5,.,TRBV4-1,TGCGCCAGCAGCCAAGCGGTCCAAGAGACCCAGTACTTC,CASSQAVQETQYF
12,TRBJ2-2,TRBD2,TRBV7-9,TGTGCCAGCAGCCCGGGGGGCGGGGAGCTGTTTTTT,CASSPGGGELFF
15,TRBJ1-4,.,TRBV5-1,TGCGCCAGCAGCTTGGCTTATCCAACTAATGAAAAACTGTTTTTT,CASSLAYPTNEKLFF
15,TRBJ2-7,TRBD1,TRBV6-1,TGTGCCAGCAGTGAAGCGGCGGGACAGGGCTACGAGCAGTACTTC,CASSEAAGQGYEQYF
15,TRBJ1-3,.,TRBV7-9,TGTGCCAGCAGCTTAGACAGGTCCTCTGGAAACACCATATATTTT,CASSLDRSSGNTIYF
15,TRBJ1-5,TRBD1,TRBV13,TGTGCCAGCAGCTCAGGACAGGGGTGGAATCAGCCCCAGCATTTT,CASSSGQGWNQPQHF
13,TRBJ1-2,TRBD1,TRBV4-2,TGTGCCGCTGGGGACAGCGGCAACTATGGCTACACCTTC,CAAGDSGNYGYTF
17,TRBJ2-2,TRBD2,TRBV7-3,TGTGCCAGCAGCCCAGTCCCGGGGCGGGGGAGGGCCGGGGAGCTGTTTTTT,CASSPVPGRGRAGELFF
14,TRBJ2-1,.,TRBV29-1,TGCAGCGTTTCGAGGCCTGGCACCTACAATGAGCAGTTCTTC,CSVSRPGTYNEQFF
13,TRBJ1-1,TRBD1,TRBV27,TGTGCCAGCAGTTTTGGGACAGGGACTGAAGCTTTCTTT,CASSFGTGTEAFF
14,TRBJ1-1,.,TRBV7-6,TGTGCCAGCAGCCGTTCCCAGATGAACACTGAAGCTTTCTTT,CASSRSQMNTEAFF
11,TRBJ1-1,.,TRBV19,TGTGCCAGTAGTTACAGGTCGGAAGCTTTCTTT,CASSYRSEAFF
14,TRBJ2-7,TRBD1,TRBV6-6,TGTGCCAGCAGTTACGAGGACAGGGCCTACGAGCAGTACTTC,CASSYEDRAYEQYF
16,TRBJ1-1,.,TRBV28,TGTGCCAGCGGAGTTGCCAATCGGAATTGGGGCTCTGAAGCTTTCTTT,CASGVANRNWGSEAFF
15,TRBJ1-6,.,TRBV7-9,TGTGCCAGCAGCTTTGGGAGCTCCTATAATTCACCCCTCCACTTT,CASSFGSSYNSPLHF